This TCR beta chain was found in a study of blood T cell repertoires in COVID-19. Overall study: The study drew acute and convalescent COVID-19 samples from the United States, Italy and Spain. In each case, the material was cDNA or gDNA derived from T cells, B-cell-depleted T cells, or PBMCs.

This clone was detected only once. In the original processing: Cell counts per sample came from amplifying reference gene primers. The protocol was immunoSEQ multiplex PCR, while the TCRdb copy is restricted to in-frame clones and leaves out a portion. Clonal size and the V and J genes are those of that table, whereas D and trimming came from the DNA. Among about 80,000 clones, roughly 90% were seen once, and the ten largest hold around 4.5%. Between the trimmed V and J ends, which lost 3 bases and 6 bases, there was a span of 14 bases. This CDR3 spans 14 amino acids. CDR1 is LNHNV and CDR2 is YYDKDF in the germline V gene (reference sequence).

The material sequenced was peripheral blood. The chain employs TRBV15 and TRBJ1-2, with D possibly being TRBD1 (6 bases). The TCR sequence derives from a woman older than 75 with active or convalescent COVID-19. The CDR3 region is CATSRRTGRDGYTF. CDR3 coding DNA: TGTGCCACCAGCAGGCGCACAGGGAGGGATGGCTACACCTTC.